This passage covers 21 T cell receptor beta chains from one sample sequenced in a study of T cells in Graves' hyperthyroidism and ophthalmopathy. Amplified TCR beta CDR3 regions derived from RNA transcripts. During a first-round RT-PCR of the TCR CDR3, the HTBI primer set was used. One entry per CDR3 protein results from TCRdb running MiXCR on the multiplex PCR reads. Seen here are 600,000 or so distinct CDR3 sequences, around 13% observed once, and the top ten hold roughly an eighth. Material: blood. These receptors all stem from a woman aged 45-65 years with Graves' ophthalmopathy.

This clonotype came up many times. The genes are TRBV6-1 and TRBJ2-7; unclear D gene. V was trimmed by 3 bases and J by 7 bases, leaving 7 bases between them. CDR3 size: 11 residues. Germline loops: CDR1 MNHNS, CDR2 SASEGT. CDR3 bases: TGTGCCAGCAGTGATCTAGTGGAGCAGTACTTC. Encoded protein: CASSDLVEQYF.

This chain uses TRBV6-1 with TRBJ1-1; TRBD1 might be the D (6 bases). CDR1 and CDR2 from the germline V gene are MNHNS and SASEGT. This CDR3 is built from 15 residues. The germline V and J ends were trimmed by 5 bases and 8 bases, with 21 bases remaining between them. The CDR3 nucleotides are TGTGCCAGCAGTAGACTAACAGGGATCGATGGGGAAGCTTTCTTT. This encodes CASSRLTGIDGEAFF.

There are many counts of this clonotype. The rearrangement joins TRBV20-1 to TRBJ2-1, with 13 bases aligning to TRBD2. Trimming took 6 bases from V and 10 from J; bases not matched to a gene: 9. The CDR3 totals 14 residues. Germline assignment: CDR1 DFQATT and CDR2 SNEGSKA (reference sequence). The CDR3 here is CSAPTSGRAREQFF. The CDR3 DNA is TGCAGTGCCCCAACTAGCGGGAGGGCCAGGGAGCAGTTCTTC.

This clonotype was observed at least ten times. The chain carries TRBV20-1 and TRBJ1-4; D unclear. V was cut by 5 bases and J by 0 bases, with 10 bases left in between. The germline V gene has CDR1 DFQATT and CDR2 SNEGSKA (reference sequence). CDR3 length: 14 amino acids. CDR3 DNA sequence: TGCAGTGCTCACCCTCCTGCAACTAATGAAAAACTGTTTTTT. Encoded protein: CSAHPPATNEKLFF.

V and J are TRBV5-1 and TRBJ2-3, with 7 bases aligning to TRBD2. Germline V gene sequence: CDR1 SGHRS, CDR2 YFSETQ. V was pared by 1 base and J by 2 bases, with 16 bases of the junction left unmatched. The CDR3 loop spans 19 amino acids. CDR3 in amino acids: CASSLRARGWLADTDTQYF. The CDR3 nucleotides are TGCGCCAGCAGCTTGAGGGCCCGAGGCTGGCTAGCGGACACAGATACGCAGTATTTT.

This clonotype was counted only a few times. The V call is TRBV27, the J call TRBJ1-4, with 7 bases aligning to TRBD1. This CDR3 has 13 residues. Germline loops: CDR1 MNHEY, CDR2 SMNVEV (reference sequence). The trim removed 3 bases at V and 7 bases at J, leaving 2 bases unmatched. CDR3 bases: TGTGCCAGCAGTTTGTACAGGGGTGAAAAACTGTTTTTT. Its protein product is CASSLYRGEKLFF.

This clonotype was observed many times. V and J are TRBV12-3 or TRBV12-4 and TRBJ2-7; D may correspond to TRBD1 or TRBD2 (5 bases each). This CDR3 is 14 amino acids long. The ends were cut back, 2 bases at V and 4 bases at J, with 12 bases in the middle. Written as DNA, the CDR3 is TGTGCCAGCAGTTTAACCGGGGCAGATTACGAGCAGTACTTC. This codes for CASSLTGADYEQYF.

This clonotype was detected many times. The rearrangement uses TRBV6-1 and TRBJ1-2; D is possibly TRBD1 (5 bases). Trimming shortened V by 5 bases and J by 5 bases, and 12 bases separated the two germline ends. CDR1 MNHNS and CDR2 SASEGT come from the germline V gene. This CDR3 comprises 13 residues. The CDR3 DNA reads TGTGCCAGCAGTTTAGGGGCAGTATATGGCTACACCTTC. It is translated as CASSLGAVYGYTF.

As to this clonotype: Being one base from a much bigger clone, this may be a read error. This chain links TRBV12-3 or TRBV12-4 with TRBJ2-1, with 7 bases fitting TRBD2. V gave up 3 bases and J gave up 8 bases; unmatched junction bases: 10. CDR3 size: 15 residues. The CDR3 reads CASSFAVWGGDEQFF. CDR3 nucleotides: TGTGCCAGCAGTTTTGCCGTCTGGGGGGGGGATGAGCAGTTCTTC.

The J gene is TRBJ1-1, the V gene TRBV29-1; D possibly corresponds to TRBD1 (6 bases). This CDR3 has 14 amino acids. Germline CDR1 is SQVTM and CDR2 is ANQGSEA. V shed 2 bases and J shed 3 bases, with 13 bases lying between them. This CDR3 is CSVEWGGGDTEAFF. The DNA for the CDR3 is TGCAGCGTTGAATGGGGAGGGGGAGACACTGAAGCTTTCTTT.

This clonotype was detected ten times or more. The rearrangement links TRBV5-8 to TRBJ1-1; possible D gene TRBD1, 5 bases. Looked up from germline, CDR1 is SGHTS and CDR2 is YDEGEE. Trimming left V 3 bases short and J 3 bases short, with 15 bases between. This CDR3 is built from 15 residues. This chain's CDR3 is CASSSGTSLDTEAFF. CDR3 in DNA: TGTGCCAGCAGCTCCGGGACCTCCCTAGACACTGAAGCTTTCTTT.

At least ten counts were recorded for this clonotype. The chain has TRBV24-1 and TRBJ1-2; D gene unclear. Germline CDR1 KGHDR, CDR2 SFDVKD. Deletions cut 4 bases from V and 0 bases from J, with 8 bases between. This CDR3 contains 14 residues. In nucleotides, the CDR3 is TGTGCCACCAGTGACCCTGAAGCTAACTATGGCTACACCTTC. Translation gives CATSDPEANYGYTF.

Ten or more counts support this clonotype. The chain employs TRBV28 and TRBJ1-5, with D unclear. The CDR3 is made up of 16 amino acids. Germline CDR1 and CDR2: MDHEN and SYDVKM. V lost 2 bases and J lost 3, with 14 bases in between. CDR3 bases: TGTGCCAGCAGTTTAAACATTATGACAAACAATCAGCCCCAGCATTTT. Its protein is CASSLNIMTNNQPQHF. Variable domain in full (rest from reference TRBV28 and TRBJ1-5): DVKVTQSSRYLVKRTGEKVFLECVQDMDHENMFWYRQDPGLGLRLIYFSYDVKMKEKGDIPEGYSVSREKKERFSLILESASTNQTSMYLCASSLNIMTNNQPQHFGDGTRLSIL.

This clonotype occurred a few times. The chain is built from TRBV5-6 and TRBJ1-5; D gene uncertain. Germline V lookup: CDR1 SGHDT, CDR2 YYEEEE. V lost 0 bases, J lost 3 bases, and 13 bases lay in between. The CDR3 runs 16 residues. DNA of the CDR3: TGTGCCAGCAGCTTGGCCGGACTGCTAATCAATCAGCCCCAGCATTTT. This codes for CASSLAGLLINQPQHF.

In the case of this clonotype: A clone one base away is much larger, so this may be a read error. This chain uses TRBV11-3 with TRBJ2-2; tentative D call: TRBD2 (5 bases). CDR1 is SGHNT, CDR2 YENEEA, per germline. This CDR3 has 14 amino acids. CDR3 in DNA: TGTGCCAGCGGCTTAGATTCGGGGACCGGGGAGCTGTTTTTT. Amino acid sequence: CASGLDSGTGELFF.

In this sample, this clonotype turned up many times. This chain uses TRBV11-3 with TRBJ2-7, with 10 bases lining up with TRBD2. Germline CDR1 reads SGHNT; CDR2 reads YENEEA. CDR3 length equals 17 residues. V trimming: 3 bases; J trimming: 5 bases; junction bases outside the gene matches: 13. CDR3 nucleotides: TGTGCCAGCAGCTTGAGGGGGAGCGGGAGGGCCGTCCACGAGCAGTACTTC. Residues: CASSLRGSGRAVHEQYF. The variable domain in full, completed from reference TRBV11-3 and TRBJ2-7, reads EAGVVQSPRYKIIEKKQPVAFWCNPISGHNTLYWYLQNLGQGPELLIRYENEEAVDDSQLPKDRFSAERLKGVDSTLKIQPAELGDSAVYLCASSLRGSGRAVHEQYFGPGTRLTVT.

This clonotype was seen repeatedly, ten times or more. CDR3 bases: TGTGCCAGCAGCACTAGCGGGAGGGTTAGCTCCTACAATGAGCAGTTCTTC. Translated, it gives CASSTSGRVSSYNEQFF. The rearrangement uses TRBV7-2 and TRBJ2-1; 13 bases align to TRBD2. V was clipped by 5 bases and J by 0 bases; unmatched bases: 4. This CDR3 spans 17 amino acids. CDR1 SGHTA and CDR2 FQGNSA come from the germline V gene.

Ten or more counts support this clonotype. The rearrangement links TRBV28 to TRBJ1-1; D gene unclear. V lost 7 bases to trimming and J lost 5 bases, with 14 bases between them. The CDR3 spans 13 residues. CDR1 is MDHEN and CDR2 is SYDVKM in the germline V gene. The CDR3 bases are TGTGCCAGCAACCCCCCAAGGCTTACTGAAGCTTTCTTT. This gives the protein CASNPPRLTEAFF.

This clonotype was seen ten or more times. V and J are TRBV5-1 and TRBJ2-1, with 11 bases matching TRBD2. The length of the CDR3 is 16 residues. Germline lookup yields CDR1 SGHRS and CDR2 YFSETQ. Losses at the gene ends were 0 bases for V and 6 bases for J; bases not matched to a gene: 5. The CDR3 reads CASSLVAGGPFNEQFF. CDR3 bases: TGCGCCAGCAGCTTGGTAGCGGGAGGGCCTTTCAATGAGCAGTTCTTC.

There are many counts of this clonotype. J is TRBJ2-1 and V is TRBV7-2; D gene uncertain. Germline loops: CDR1 SGHTA, CDR2 FQGNSA. The CDR3 runs to 15 residues. Trimming took off 7 bases at V and 5 bases at J, with 18 bases between the two ends. CDR3 amino acids: CASTLDPSYNNEQFF. The DNA of the CDR3 is TGTGCCAGCACCCTTGACCCCTCCTACAACAATGAGCAGTTCTTC.

The sample holds many counts of this clonotype. V and J are TRBV12-3 or TRBV12-4 and TRBJ2-5, with unresolved D. The CDR3 consists of 15 residues. V lost 5 bases and J 4 bases, leaving 17 bases between the germline ends. For the CDR3, the DNA is TGTGCCAGCAGTACTACGCCATTGCCGGTAGAGACCCAGTACTTC. This sequence encodes CASSTTPLPVETQYF.